This paragraph covers one T cell receptor (beta chain) sequence. This sample is drawn from a study of blood T cell repertoires in COVID-19. The overall study: Sources were T cells, B-cell-depleted T cells, or PBMCs; the material itself was cDNA or gDNA.

Sequencing was performed with immunoSEQ multiplex PCR; in TCRdb, only in-frame clones are kept and a portion is missing. Of approximately 210,000 clones in the sample, 81% were seen once. The CDR3 runs to 21 residues. With V trimmed by 2 bases and J by 4 bases, 21 bases remained unmatched. Germline CDR1 KGHDR, CDR2 SFDVKD. Material for sequencing was PBMCs or T cells enriched from blood (not recorded which). The V gene is TRBV24-1, the J gene TRBJ1-5, with TRBD1 matching over 8 bases. This clonotype was sampled from a woman in her 50s with acute COVID-19. Written as DNA, the CDR3 is TGTGCCACCAGTGATTCTACAATAGGGACAGGAGGAACCCCCTCTAATCAGCCCCAGCATTTT. Protein product: CATSDSTIGTGGTPSNQPQHF.